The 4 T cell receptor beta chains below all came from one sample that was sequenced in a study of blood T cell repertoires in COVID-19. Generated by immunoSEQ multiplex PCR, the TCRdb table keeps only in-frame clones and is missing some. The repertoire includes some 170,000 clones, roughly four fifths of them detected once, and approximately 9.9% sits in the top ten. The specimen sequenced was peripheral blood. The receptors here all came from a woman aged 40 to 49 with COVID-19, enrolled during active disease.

The CDR3 reads CASSFLGDEQFF. For the CDR3, the DNA is TGTGCCAGCAGCTTTTTAGGGGATGAGCAGTTCTTC. V and J are TRBV11-2 and TRBJ2-1; D is perhaps TRBD1 (5 bases). V lost 3 bases and J lost 8, with 8 bases in between. This CDR3 has 12 residues. Germline CDR1 and CDR2: SGHAT and FQNNGV.

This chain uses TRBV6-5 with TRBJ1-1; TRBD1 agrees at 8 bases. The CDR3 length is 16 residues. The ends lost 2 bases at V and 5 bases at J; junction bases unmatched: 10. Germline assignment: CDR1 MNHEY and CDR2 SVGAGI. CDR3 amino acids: CASSYAGGRGGTEAFF. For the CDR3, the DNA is TGTGCCAGCAGTTACGCAGGGGGCAGGGGAGGTACTGAAGCTTTCTTT.

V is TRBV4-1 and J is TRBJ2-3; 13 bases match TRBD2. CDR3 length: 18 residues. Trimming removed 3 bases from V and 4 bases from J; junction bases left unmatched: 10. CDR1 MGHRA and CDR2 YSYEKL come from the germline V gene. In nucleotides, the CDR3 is TGCGCCAGCAGCCATACCGGGACTAGCGGGAACCGGGCAGATACGCAGTATTTT. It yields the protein CASSHTGTSGNRADTQYF.

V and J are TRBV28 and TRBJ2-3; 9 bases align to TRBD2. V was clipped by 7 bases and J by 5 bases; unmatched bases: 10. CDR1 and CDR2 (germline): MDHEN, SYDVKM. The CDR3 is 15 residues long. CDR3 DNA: TGTGCCAGCACCCCTAGCGGGGAGTTGTTAGATACGCAGTATTTT. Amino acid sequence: CASTPSGELLDTQYF.